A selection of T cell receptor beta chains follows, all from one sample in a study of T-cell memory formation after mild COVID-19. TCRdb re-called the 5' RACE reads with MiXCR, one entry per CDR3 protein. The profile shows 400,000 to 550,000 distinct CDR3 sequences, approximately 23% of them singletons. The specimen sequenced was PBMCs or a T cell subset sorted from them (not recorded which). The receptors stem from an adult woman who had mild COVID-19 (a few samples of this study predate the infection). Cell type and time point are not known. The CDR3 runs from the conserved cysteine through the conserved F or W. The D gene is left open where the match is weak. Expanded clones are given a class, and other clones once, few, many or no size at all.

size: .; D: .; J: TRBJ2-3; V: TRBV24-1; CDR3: CATSDVPGLSTDTQYF; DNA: TGTGCCACCAGTGATGTACCGGGACTGAGCACAGATACGCAGTATTTT
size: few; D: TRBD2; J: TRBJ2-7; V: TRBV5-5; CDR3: CASSQLAGVGEQYF; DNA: TGTGCCAGCAGCCAACTAGCGGGAGTGGGCGAGCAGTACTTC
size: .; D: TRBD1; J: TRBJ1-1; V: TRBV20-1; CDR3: CSAPVGRGHEAFF; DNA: TGCAGTGCTCCCGTGGGCAGGGGGCATGAAGCTTTCTTT
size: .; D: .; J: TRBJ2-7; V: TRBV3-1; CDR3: CASSRRTTNRDFYEQYF; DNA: TGTGCCAGCAGCCGACGGACGACGAACAGGGATTTCTACGAGCAGTACTTC
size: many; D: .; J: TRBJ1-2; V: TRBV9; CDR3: CASSPRGSYGYTF; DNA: TGTGCCAGCAGCCCTCGGGGCTCCTATGGCTACACCTTC
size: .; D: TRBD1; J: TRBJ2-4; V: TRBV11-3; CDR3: CASRTGSCSNIQYF; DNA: TGTGCCAGCAGGACAGGGTCTTGTAGTAACATTCAGTACTTC
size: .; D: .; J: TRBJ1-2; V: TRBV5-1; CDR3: CATAHRAMDGYTF; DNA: TGCGCCACCGCACACAGGGCAATGGATGGCTACACCTTC
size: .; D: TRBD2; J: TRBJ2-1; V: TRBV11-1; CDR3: CASSFWFSTSTYNEQFF; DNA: TGTGCCAGCAGCTTTTGGTTCTCGACTAGCACTTACAATGAGCAGTTCTTC
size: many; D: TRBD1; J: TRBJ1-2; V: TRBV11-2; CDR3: CASSPGTGNYGYTF; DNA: TGTGCCAGCAGCCCAGGGACAGGGAACTATGGCTACACCTTC
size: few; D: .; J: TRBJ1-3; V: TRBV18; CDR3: CASSKTGDSGNTIYF; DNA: TGTGCCAGCTCAAAGACAGGCGACTCTGGAAACACCATATATTTT
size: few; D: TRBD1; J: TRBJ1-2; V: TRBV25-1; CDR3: CASNRGQGTYGYTF; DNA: TGTGCCAGCAACAGAGGACAGGGAACCTATGGCTACACCTTC
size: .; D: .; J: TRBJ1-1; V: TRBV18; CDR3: CASHLKVLGGNTEAFF; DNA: TGTGCCAGCCATCTCAAGGTCCTGGGAGGGAACACTGAAGCTTTCTTT
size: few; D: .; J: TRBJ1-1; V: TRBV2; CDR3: CASSARGGDTEAFF; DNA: TGTGCCAGCAGTGCTCGGGGAGGAGACACTGAAGCTTTCTTT
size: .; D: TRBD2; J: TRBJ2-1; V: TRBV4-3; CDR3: CASSPVAGGLANEQFF; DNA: TGCGCCAGCAGCCCGGTCGCGGGAGGGCTGGCCAATGAGCAGTTCTTC
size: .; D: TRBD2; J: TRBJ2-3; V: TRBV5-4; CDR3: CASSRRIAGGRDTQYF; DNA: TGTGCCAGCAGTCGCAGGATAGCGGGGGGGCGGGATACGCAGTATTTT
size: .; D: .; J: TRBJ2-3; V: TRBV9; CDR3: CASSVGTGTTDTQYF; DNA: TGTGCCAGCAGCGTAGGAACAGGGACGACAGATACGCAGTATTTT
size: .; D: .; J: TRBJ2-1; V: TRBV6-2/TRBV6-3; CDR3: CASESSSYNEQFF; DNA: TGTGCCAGCGAATCGAGCTCCTACAATGAGCAGTTCTTC
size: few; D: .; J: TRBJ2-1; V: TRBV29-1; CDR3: CSAEGPSSYNEQFF; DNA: TGCAGCGCTGAAGGCCCAAGCTCCTACAATGAGCAGTTCTTC
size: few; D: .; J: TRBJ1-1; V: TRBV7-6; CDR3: CASSPIPVNTEAFF; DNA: TGTGCCAGCAGCCCCATACCCGTGAACACTGAAGCTTTCTTT
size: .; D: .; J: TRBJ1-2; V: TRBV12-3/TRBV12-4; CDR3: CASSNIYFGYTF; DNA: TGTGCCAGCAGTAATATTTATTTTGGCTACACCTTC
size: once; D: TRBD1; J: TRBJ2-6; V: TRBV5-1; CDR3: CASSLEMSGGNVLTF; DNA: TGCGCCAGCAGCTTGGAGATGTCAGGGGGTAACGTCCTGACTTTC
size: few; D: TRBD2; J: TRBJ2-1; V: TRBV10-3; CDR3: CAISGGTSGYNEQFF; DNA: TGTGCCATCAGTGGCGGGACTAGCGGTTACAATGAGCAGTTCTTC
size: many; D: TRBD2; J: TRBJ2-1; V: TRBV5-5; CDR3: CASSSIFGAGTYNEQFF; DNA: TGTGCCAGCAGCTCGATCTTCGGAGCGGGGACTTACAATGAGCAGTTCTTC
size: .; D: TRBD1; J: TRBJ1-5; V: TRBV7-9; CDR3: CASSRDSRNQPQHF; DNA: TGTGCCAGCAGTCGGGACAGCCGCAATCAGCCCCAGCATTTT
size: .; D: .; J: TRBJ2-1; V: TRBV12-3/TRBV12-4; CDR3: CASSFAGASYEQFF; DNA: TGTGCCAGCAGTTTTGCGGGGGCAAGTTATGAGCAGTTCTTC
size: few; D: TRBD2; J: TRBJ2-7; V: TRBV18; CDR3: CASSPPSGVYEQYF; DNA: TGTGCCAGCTCACCACCTAGCGGGGTCTACGAGCAGTACTTC
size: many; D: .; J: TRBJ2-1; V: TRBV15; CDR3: CATSSHGGGSYNEQFF; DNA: TGTGCCACCAGCAGTCACGGAGGAGGCTCCTACAATGAGCAGTTCTTC
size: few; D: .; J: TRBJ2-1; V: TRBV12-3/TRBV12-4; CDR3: CASSLAYGAAGNEQFF; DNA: TGTGCCAGCAGTTTAGCGTACGGGGCGGCCGGTAATGAGCAGTTCTTC
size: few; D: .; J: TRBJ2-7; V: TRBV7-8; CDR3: CASSHGPGAESYEQYF; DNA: TGTGCCAGCAGCCACGGCCCAGGGGCGGAAAGCTACGAGCAGTACTTC
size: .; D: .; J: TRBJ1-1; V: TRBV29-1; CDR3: CSVESREGRGNTEAFF; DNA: TGCAGCGTTGAAAGTAGAGAGGGCAGGGGTAACACTGAAGCTTTCTTT
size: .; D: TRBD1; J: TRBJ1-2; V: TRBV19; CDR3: CASSPTLRPGTAYGYTF; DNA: TGTGCCAGTAGTCCAACTCTTCGCCCCGGGACAGCCTATGGCTACACCTTC
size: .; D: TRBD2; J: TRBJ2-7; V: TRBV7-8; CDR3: CASSLELAVQYF; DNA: TGTGCCAGCAGCTTAGAACTAGCGGTACAGTACTTC
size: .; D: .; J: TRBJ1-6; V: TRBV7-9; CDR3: CASSPDPISPLHF; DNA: TGTGCCAGCAGCCCTGACCCAATTTCACCCCTCCACTTT
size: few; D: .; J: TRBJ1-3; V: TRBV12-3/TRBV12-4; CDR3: CASSFDRWEKAGNTIYF; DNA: TGTGCCAGCAGTTTCGACCGGTGGGAGAAGGCTGGAAACACCATATATTTT
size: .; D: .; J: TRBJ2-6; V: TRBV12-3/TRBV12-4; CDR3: CASSLHLTGANVLTF; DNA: TGTGCCAGCAGCCTGCACCTCACTGGGGCCAACGTCCTGACTTTC
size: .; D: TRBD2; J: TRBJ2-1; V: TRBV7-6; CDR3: CASSLGVGTSVHSGEQFF; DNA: TGTGCCAGCAGCTTAGGGGTCGGGACTAGCGTACATTCGGGGGAGCAGTTCTTC
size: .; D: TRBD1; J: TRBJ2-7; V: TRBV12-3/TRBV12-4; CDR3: CASSPGTGGWYEQYF; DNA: TGTGCCAGCAGCCCCGGGACAGGGGGATGGTACGAGCAGTACTTC
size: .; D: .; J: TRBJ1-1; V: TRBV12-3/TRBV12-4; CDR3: CASSHSGNTEAFF; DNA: TGTGCCAGCAGTCACTCCGGGAACACTGAAGCTTTCTTT
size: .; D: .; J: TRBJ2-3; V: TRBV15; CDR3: CATSTPWGGTDTQYF; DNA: TGTGCCACCAGCACCCCGTGGGGGGGCACAGATACGCAGTATTTT